In its sample, the clone carrying this T cell receptor beta chain was seen many times. This record belongs to a study of blood T cell repertoires in COVID-19. About the study: The United States, Italy and Spain supplied acute and convalescent COVID-19 samples. Sample material is recorded as cDNA or gDNA derived from T cells, B-cell-depleted T cells, or PBMCs.

Germline V gene data show CDR1 as LNHDA and CDR2 as SQIVND (reference sequence). After removal of 0 bases from V and 2 bases from J, the junction contained 19 bases not matched to a gene. The length of the CDR3 is 21 residues. Original handling: Nucleated cell counts were estimated from reference gene primer amplification. Some clones are missing from TCRdb's copy, which holds only in-frame ones; the method was immunoSEQ multiplex PCR. V and J calls and clone size are given by that table; D and trimming were obtained from the DNA. The table shows some 250,000 clones, with approximately 86% occurring only once.

The sample comprised peripheral blood. This TCR derives from a woman between 25 and 40 years old who had recovered from COVID-19. The chain recombines TRBV19 with TRBJ1-5; 7 nucleotides agree with TRBD1. CDR3 sequence: CASSIDLRQTQGTFGNQPQHF. As DNA, the CDR3 is TGTGCCAGTAGTATAGATCTTCGCCAAACACAGGGGACATTTGGCAATCAGCCCCAGCATTTT.